The clone carrying this T cell receptor (beta chain) occurred once. One end of the junction is discordant with germline, which a read error may explain. This sample is drawn from a study of blood T cell repertoires in COVID-19. Repertoires were generated with immunoSEQ multiplex PCR, while TCRdb's copy carries only in-frame clones and drops some. The profile covers 250,000 to 300,000 clones, with roughly 80% appearing a single time and about 4.5% taken by the ten largest. The CDR3 runs 16 residues. Germline assignment: CDR1 SGHNT and CDR2 YYREEE (reference sequence). The sequence derives from a man in his 60s who had recovered from COVID-19. Material for sequencing was peripheral blood. The chain uses TRBV5-4 and TRBJ2-2; 11 bases are a match to TRBD2. The CDR3 protein is CASSPIAGGHTGELFF. DNA of the CDR3: TGTGCCAGCAGCCCTATAGCGGGAGGGCACACAGGGGAGCTGTTTTTT.